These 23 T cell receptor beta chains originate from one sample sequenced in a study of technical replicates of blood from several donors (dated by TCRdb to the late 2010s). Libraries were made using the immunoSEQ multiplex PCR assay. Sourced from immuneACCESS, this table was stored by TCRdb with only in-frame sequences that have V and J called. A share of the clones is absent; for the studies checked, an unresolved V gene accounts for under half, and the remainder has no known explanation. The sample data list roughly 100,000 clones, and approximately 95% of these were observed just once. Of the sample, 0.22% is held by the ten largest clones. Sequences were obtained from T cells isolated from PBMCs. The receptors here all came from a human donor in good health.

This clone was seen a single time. In nucleotides, the CDR3 is TGTGCCAGTAGTGAGGGACACCCGACCCGCTACGAGCAGTACTTC. Protein sequence: CASSEGHPTRYEQYF. This rearrangement joins TRBV19 to TRBJ2-7; TRBD1 might be the D (6 bases). CDR3 length: 15 residues. V was pared by 5 bases and J by 3 bases, with 17 bases between. Germline V CDR1 and CDR2: LNHDA, SQIVND (reference sequence). Complete variable domain (other parts from reference TRBV19 and TRBJ2-7): DGGITQSPKYLFRKEGQNVTLSCEQNLNHDAMYWYRQDPGQGLRLIYYSQIVNDFQKGDIAEGYSVSREKKESFPLTVTSAQKNPTAFYLCASSEGHPTRYEQYFGPGTRLTVT.

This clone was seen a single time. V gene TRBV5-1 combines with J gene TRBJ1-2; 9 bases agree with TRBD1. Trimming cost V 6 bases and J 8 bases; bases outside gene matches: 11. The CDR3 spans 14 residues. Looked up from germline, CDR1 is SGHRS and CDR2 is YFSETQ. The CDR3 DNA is TGCGCCAGCATACCCGGGACAGGGAAAGGAGGCTACACCTTC. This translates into CASIPGTGKGGYTF.

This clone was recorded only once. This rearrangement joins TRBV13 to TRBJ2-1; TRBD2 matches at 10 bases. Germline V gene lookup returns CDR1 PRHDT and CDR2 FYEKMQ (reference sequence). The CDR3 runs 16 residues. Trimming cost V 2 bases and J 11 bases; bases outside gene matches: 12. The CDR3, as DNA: TGTGCCAGCAGCTTACATATGGGGGCTAGCGGGAGTAAGCAGTTCTTC. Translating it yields CASSLHMGASGSKQFF. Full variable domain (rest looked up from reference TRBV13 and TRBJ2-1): AAGVIQSPRHLIKEKRETATLKCYPIPRHDTVYWYQQGPGQDPQFLISFYEKMQSDKGSIPDRFSAQQFSDYHSELNMSSLELGDSALYFCASSLHMGASGSKQFFGPGTRLTVL.

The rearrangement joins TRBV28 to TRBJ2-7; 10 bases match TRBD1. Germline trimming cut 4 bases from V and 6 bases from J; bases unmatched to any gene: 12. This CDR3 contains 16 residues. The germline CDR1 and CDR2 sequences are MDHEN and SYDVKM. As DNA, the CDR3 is TGTGCCAGCAGTTCTGCGGACAGGGGGGGAGCGATCGAGCAGTACTTC. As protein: CASSSADRGGAIEQYF.

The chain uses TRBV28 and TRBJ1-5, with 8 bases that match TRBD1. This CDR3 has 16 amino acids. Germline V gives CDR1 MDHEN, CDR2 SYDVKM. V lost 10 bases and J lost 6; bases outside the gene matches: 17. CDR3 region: CATNFVGQGASQPQHF. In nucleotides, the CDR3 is TGTGCCACCAATTTCGTAGGACAGGGAGCGAGTCAGCCCCAGCATTTT. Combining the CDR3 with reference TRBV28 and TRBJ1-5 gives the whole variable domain DVKVTQSSRYLVKRTGEKVFLECVQDMDHENMFWYRQDPGLGLRLIYFSYDVKMKEKGDIPEGYSVSREKKERFSLILESASTNQTSMYLCATNFVGQGASQPQHFGDGTRLSIL.

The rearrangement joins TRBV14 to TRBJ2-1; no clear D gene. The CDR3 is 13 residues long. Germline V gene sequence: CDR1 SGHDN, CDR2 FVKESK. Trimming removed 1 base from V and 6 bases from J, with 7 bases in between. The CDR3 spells CASSQVPGNEQFF. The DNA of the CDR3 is TGTGCCAGCAGCCAAGTACCGGGCAATGAGCAGTTCTTC.

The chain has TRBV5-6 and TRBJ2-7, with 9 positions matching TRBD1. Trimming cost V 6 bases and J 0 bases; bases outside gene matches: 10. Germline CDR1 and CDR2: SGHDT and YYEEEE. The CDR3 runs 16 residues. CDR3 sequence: CASNNDRGVSSYEQYF. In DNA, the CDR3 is TGTGCCAGCAACAACGACAGGGGGGTGAGCTCCTACGAGCAGTACTTC. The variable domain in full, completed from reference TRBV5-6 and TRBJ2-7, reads DAGVTQSPTHLIKTRGQQVTLRCSPKSGHDTVSWYQQALGQGPQFIFQYYEEEERQRGNFPDRFSGHQFPNYSSELNVNALLLGDSALYLCASNNDRGVSSYEQYFGPGTRLTVT.

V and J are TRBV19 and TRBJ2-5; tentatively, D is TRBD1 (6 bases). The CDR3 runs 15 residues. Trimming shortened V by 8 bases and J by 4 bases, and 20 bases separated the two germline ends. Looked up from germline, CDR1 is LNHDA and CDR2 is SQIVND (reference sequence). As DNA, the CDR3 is TGTGCCAGTGCGATCGGGGACACCAAAACAGAGACCCAGTACTTC. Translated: CASAIGDTKTETQYF.

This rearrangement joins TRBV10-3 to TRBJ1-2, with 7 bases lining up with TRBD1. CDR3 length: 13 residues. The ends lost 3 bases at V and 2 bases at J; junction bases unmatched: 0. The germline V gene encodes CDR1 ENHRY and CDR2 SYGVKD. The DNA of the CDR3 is TGTGCCATCAGTGAACAGGGGAACTATGGCTACACCTTC. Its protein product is CAISEQGNYGYTF.

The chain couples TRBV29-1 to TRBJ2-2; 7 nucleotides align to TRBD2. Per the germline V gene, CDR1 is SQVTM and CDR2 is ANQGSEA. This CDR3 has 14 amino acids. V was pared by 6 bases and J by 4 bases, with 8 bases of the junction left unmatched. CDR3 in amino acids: CSVGGSGGTGELFF. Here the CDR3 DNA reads TGCAGCGTCGGTGGTTCGGGGGGCACCGGGGAGCTGTTTTTT.

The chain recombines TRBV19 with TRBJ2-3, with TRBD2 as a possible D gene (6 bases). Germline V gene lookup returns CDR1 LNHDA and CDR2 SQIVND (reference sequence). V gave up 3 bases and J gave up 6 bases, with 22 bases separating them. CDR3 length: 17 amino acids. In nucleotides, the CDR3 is TGTGCCAGTAGTATCTCAAGGTCTAGCGACGAAATGGATACGCAGTATTTT. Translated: CASSISRSSDEMDTQYF.

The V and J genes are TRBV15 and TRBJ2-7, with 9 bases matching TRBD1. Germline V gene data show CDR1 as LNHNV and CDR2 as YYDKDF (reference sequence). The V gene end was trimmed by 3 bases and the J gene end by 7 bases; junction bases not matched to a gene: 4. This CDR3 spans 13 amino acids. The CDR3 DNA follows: TGTGCCACCAGCAGGGACAGGGGTCGGGAGCAGTACTTC. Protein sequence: CATSRDRGREQYF.

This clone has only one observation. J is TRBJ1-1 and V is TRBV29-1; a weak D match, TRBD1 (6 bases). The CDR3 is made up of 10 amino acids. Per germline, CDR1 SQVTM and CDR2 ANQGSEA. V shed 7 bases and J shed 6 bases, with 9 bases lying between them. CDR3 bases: TGCAGCGCCTGGACAGCTGAAGCTTTCTTT. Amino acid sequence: CSAWTAEAFF.

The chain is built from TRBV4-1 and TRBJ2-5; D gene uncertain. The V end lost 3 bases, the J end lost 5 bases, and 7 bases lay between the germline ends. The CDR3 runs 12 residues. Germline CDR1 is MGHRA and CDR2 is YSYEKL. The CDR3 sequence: CASSHPRETQYF. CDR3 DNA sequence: TGCGCCAGCAGCCACCCCCGGGAGACCCAGTACTTC.

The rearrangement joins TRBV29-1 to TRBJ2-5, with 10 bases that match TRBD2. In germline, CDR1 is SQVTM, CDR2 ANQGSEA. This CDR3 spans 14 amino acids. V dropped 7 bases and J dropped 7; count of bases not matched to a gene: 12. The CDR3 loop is CSGESSGSFGTQYF. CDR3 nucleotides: TGCAGCGGCGAGTCTAGCGGGAGTTTTGGGACCCAGTACTTC.

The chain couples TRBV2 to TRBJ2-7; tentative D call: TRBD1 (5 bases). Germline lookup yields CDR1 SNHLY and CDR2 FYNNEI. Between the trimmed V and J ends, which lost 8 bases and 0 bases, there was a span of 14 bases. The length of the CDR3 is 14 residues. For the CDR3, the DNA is TGTGCCAGCGTGCCAACAGACAGCTCCTACGAGCAGTACTTC. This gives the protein CASVPTDSSYEQYF.

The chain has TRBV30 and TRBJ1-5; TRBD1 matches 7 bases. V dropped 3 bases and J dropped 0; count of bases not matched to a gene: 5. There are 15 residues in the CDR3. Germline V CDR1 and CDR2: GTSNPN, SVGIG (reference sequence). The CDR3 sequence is CAWSAGTVSNQPQHF. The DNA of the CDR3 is TGTGCCTGGAGCGCGGGGACAGTTAGCAATCAGCCCCAGCATTTT.

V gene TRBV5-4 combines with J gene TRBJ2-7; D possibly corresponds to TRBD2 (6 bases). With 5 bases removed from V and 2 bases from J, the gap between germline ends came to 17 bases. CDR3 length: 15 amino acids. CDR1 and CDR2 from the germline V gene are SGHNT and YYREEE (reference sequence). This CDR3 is CASSIPSVPTYEQYF. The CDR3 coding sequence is TGTGCCAGCAGTATCCCTAGCGTCCCAACCTACGAGCAGTACTTC.

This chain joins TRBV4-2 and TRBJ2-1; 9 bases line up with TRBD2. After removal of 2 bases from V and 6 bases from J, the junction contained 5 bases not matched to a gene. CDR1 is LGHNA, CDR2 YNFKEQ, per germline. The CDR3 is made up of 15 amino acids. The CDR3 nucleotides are TGTGCCAGCAGCCAATGGCTAGCGGGATCCAATGAGCAGTTCTTC. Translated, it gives CASSQWLAGSNEQFF.

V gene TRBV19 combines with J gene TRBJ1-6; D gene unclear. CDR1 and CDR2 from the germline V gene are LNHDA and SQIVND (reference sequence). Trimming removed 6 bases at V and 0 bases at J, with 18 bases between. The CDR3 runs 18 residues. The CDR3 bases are TGTGCCAGTAGATACAATTCGATAGCCAACTCCTATAATTCACCCCTCCACTTT. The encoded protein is CASRYNSIANSYNSPLHF. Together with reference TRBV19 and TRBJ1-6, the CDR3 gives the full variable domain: DGGITQSPKYLFRKEGQNVTLSCEQNLNHDAMYWYRQDPGQGLRLIYYSQIVNDFQKGDIAEGYSVSREKKESFPLTVTSAQKNPTAFYLCASRYNSIANSYNSPLHFGNGTRLTVT.

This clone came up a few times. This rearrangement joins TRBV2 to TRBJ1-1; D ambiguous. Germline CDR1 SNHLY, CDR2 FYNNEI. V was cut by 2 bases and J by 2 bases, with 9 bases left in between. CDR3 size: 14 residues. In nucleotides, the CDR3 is TGTGCCAGCAGTGAACAGGCTACTAACACTGAAGCTTTCTTT. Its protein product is CASSEQATNTEAFF.

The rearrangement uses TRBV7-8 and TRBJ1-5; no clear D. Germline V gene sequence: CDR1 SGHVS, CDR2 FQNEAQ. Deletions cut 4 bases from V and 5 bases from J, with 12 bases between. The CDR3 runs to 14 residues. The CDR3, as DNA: TGTGCCAGCAGCTCGGATGGGAGGCATCAGCCCCAGCATTTT. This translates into CASSSDGRHQPQHF.

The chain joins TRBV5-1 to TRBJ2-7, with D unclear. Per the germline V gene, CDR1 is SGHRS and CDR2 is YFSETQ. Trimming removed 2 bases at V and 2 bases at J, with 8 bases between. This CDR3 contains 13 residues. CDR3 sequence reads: CASSFGGTYEQYF. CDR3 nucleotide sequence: TGCGCCAGCAGCTTTGGCGGTACCTACGAGCAGTACTTC.